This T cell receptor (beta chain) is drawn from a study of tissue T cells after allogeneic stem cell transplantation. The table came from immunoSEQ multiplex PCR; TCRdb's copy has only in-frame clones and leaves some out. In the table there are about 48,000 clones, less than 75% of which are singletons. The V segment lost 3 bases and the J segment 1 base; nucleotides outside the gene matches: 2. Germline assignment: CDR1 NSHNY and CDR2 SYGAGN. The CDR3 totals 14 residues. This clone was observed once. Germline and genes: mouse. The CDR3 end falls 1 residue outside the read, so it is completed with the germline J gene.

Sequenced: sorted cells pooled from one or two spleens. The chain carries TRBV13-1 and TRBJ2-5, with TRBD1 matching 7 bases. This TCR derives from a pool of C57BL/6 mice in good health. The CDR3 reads CASSADRDQDTQYF. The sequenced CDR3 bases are TGTGCCAGCAGTGCCGACAGGGACCAAGACACCCAGTAC.